The sequence of this T cell receptor (beta chain) was determined in a study of blood T cells in healthy people across ages. Study-level findings and limits: Researchers said unsorted PBMCs prevented a conclusive naive versus antigen-experienced comparison. Long-lived donors had more naive CD4+ cells and higher diversity than aged donors.

A remark on this clonotype: No antigen is known for it.

Through a sample-barcoded 5' primer and a J-beta primer mix, a second PCR was run for roughly 6 to 12 cycles. Through a template-switch adaptor with 12 random nucleotides, each cDNA molecule received a tag. TCRdb reanalysed the 5' RACE reads using MiXCR and keeps one entry per CDR3 protein. Of over 1.5 million distinct CDR3 sequences in the sample, roughly 52% were seen once. The germline CDR1 and CDR2 sequences are MNHEY and SMNVEV (reference sequence). The CDR3 has 15 amino acids. The ends were cut back, 6 bases at V and 3 bases at J, with 15 bases in the middle. Samples each yielded at least 5 micrograms of total RNA.

This TCR came from a woman aged 40 to 55 in good health. The gene calls are TRBV27 and TRBJ2-1, with D possibly being TRBD1 (6 bases). Material for sequencing was blood. CDR3 loop: CASSTVDRSYNEQFF. CDR3 bases: TGTGCCAGCAGCACCGTAGACAGGAGCTACAATGAGCAGTTCTTC.